This TCR beta chain was sequenced in a study of T cells after yellow fever vaccination (dated by TCRdb to 2018 to 2020). Regarding the complete study: Libraries from fractions with low cell numbers were prepared with the SMART-Seq v4 Ultra Low Input RNA kit. To follow T-cell clones before and after both primary and booster YFV17D yellow fever vaccination, bulk TCR alpha and beta repertoires underwent longitudinal sequencing. Blood was drawn at multiple timepoints before and after primary and secondary immunization, with bulk PBMC replicates and cell subsets isolated. Two healthy male donors, one aged 18 to 30 and one aged 30 to 39 years, made up the cohort. Overall study outcomes, separate from this receptor: A small share of clonotypes occurred in both CD4 and CD8 compartments, likely arising from convergent recombination. The secondary T-cell response was found to be weaker but faster than the primary response, with a peak reached on day 5 rather than on day 15. Only a couple of donors were included in the study, so the extent to which the findings can be generalized is limited. FACS-sorted repertoires could contain abundant contaminating clonotypes from the bulk population, so computational filtering was required. After the booster, most of the clones that had expanded following primary vaccination were detected again (almost 98% of CD4 and roughly 88% of CD8), which suggests that memory was broadly maintained.

This specimen's treatment or condition label, per the study, means: live attenuated yellow fever vaccine strain. Two biological replicates of bulk PBMCs were collected at each blood-draw timepoint. PBMCs were isolated from peripheral blood using a standard Ficoll-Paque protocol. RNA was extracted with TriZol from bulk PBMCs, CD4 and CD8 fractions, and dextramer-positive and dextramer-negative fractions. According to the germline V gene, CDR1 reads SGHTS and CDR2 reads YDEGEE. V is clipped by 0 bases and J by 4 bases, and the sequence between their germline boundaries is 5 bases long. The CDR3 has 14 amino acids, counting the end cysteine and phenylalanine. Only the CDR3 region is kept as DNA, spanning 42 bases read in frame from base 1. This clonotype was found a few times. The target of this receptor is not known. The sample holds no much larger clone one base away, and base qualities are not on file.

TCR cDNA was synthesized by 5'RACE template switching, which introduced a universal primer site and unique molecular identifiers. cDNA synthesis was primed from both the TCR alpha and TCR beta constant segments. Libraries were amplified in two PCR steps, with sample barcodes and sequencing adapters added in the second step. Sequencing of libraries was performed on Illumina HiSeq 2500 (2x100 bp) or NovaSeq (2x150 bp). Per the authors' processing: Demultiplexing of reads and collapsing into UMI consensus sequences were performed with MIGEC, and V(D)J alignment was carried out with MiXCR. Clonotypes responding to the vaccine were identified with edgeR on replicate PBMC samples, with the criteria of FDR below 0.01 and a log2 fold change above 5 up to day 15. Each bulk clonotype received a CD4 or CD8 identity based on whether the sequenced CD4 or CD8 repertoire contained that clonotype at higher abundance. Using fastp trimming at Q25 and MiXCR clonotype assembly, TCRdb reanalyzed the public sequencing data and kept in-frame beta chains. Rows with a matching CDR3 protein are joined into one entry that keeps the most common DNA and genes. Here the V and J calls rest on TCRdb's processing, not on the authors' analysis. The sample data list 400,000 or so distinct CDR3 sequences, and 11% of these were observed just once. In total, the top ten clones hold roughly a sixth of the sample.

In this chain, TRBV5-8 is recombined with TRBJ1-6, with the D gene uncertain. Sample: PBMCs, taken on the day of the first yellow fever vaccination. This TCR came from a man aged 18 to 30 who received the YFV17D yellow fever vaccine. The CDR3: CASSLGRYNSPLHF. The nucleotides read TGTGCCAGCAGCTTGGGACGGTATAATTCACCCCTCCACTTT. Reference TRBV5-8 and TRBJ1-6 genes cover what lies past the CDR3, so the full variable domain is EAGVTQSPTHLIKTRGQQATLRCSPISGHTSVYWYQQALGLGLQFLLWYDEGEERNRGNFPPRFSGRQFPNYSSELNVNALELEDSALYLCASSLGRYNSPLHFGNGTRLTVT.